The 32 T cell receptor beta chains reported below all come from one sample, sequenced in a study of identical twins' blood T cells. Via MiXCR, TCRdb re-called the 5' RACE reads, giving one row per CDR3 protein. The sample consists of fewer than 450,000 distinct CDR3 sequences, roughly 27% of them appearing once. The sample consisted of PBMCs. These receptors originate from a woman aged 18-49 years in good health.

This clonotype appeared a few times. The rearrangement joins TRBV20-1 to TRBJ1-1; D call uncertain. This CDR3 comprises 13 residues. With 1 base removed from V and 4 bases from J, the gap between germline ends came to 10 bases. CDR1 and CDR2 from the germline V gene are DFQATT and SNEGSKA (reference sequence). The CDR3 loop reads CSARVGRGTEAFF. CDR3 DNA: TGCAGTGCTAGAGTCGGGCGGGGCACTGAAGCTTTCTTT.

The CDR3 bases are TGCAGTGCTCAGAGGGGGAGATACAATCAGCCCCAGCATTTT. This sequence encodes CSAQRGRYNQPQHF. The chain combines TRBV20-1 with TRBJ1-5; perhaps TRBD1 as D (6 bases). The CDR3 is made up of 14 amino acids. V was trimmed by 5 bases and J by 3 bases, leaving 14 bases between them. Germline V gene data show CDR1 as DFQATT and CDR2 as SNEGSKA (reference sequence).

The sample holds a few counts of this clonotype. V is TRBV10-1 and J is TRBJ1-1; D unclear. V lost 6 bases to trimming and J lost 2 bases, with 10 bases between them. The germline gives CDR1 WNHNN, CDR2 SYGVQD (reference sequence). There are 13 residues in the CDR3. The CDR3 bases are TGCGCCAGCAGAAACGGGGTTAACACTGAAGCTTTCTTT. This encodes CASRNGVNTEAFF.

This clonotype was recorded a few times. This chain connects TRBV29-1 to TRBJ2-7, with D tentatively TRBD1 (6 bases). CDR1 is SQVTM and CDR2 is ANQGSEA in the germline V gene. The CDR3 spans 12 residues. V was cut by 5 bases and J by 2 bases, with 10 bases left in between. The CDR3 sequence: CSVQGQTYEQYF. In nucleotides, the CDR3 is TGCAGCGTTCAAGGACAGACCTACGAGCAGTACTTC.

Written as DNA, the CDR3 is TGCGCCAGCAGCTCATCTCAGAACTCCTACAATGAGCAGTTCTTC. Its translation is CASSSSQNSYNEQFF. The V gene is TRBV5-1, the J gene TRBJ2-1; D not resolved. Germline CDR1 SGHRS, CDR2 YFSETQ. The length of the CDR3 is 15 residues. V lost 3 bases and J lost 0, with 10 bases in between.

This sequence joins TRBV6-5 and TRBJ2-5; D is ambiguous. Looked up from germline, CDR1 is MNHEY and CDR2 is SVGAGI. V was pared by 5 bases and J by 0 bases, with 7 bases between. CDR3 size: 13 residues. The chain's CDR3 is CASSREYQETQYF. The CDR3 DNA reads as TGTGCCAGCAGTCGAGAGTACCAAGAGACCCAGTACTTC.

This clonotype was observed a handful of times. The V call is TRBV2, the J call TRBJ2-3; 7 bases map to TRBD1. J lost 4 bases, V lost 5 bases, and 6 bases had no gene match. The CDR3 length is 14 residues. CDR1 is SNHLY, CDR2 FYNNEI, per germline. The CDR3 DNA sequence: TGTGCCAGCAGTAAGGGGGACAGCCCAGATACGCAGTATTTT. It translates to CASSKGDSPDTQYF.

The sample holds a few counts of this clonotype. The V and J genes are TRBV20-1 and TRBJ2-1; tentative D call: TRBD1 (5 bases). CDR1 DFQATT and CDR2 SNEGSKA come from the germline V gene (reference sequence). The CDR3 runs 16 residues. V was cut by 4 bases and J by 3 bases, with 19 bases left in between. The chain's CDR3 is CSAKGNGFVSYNEQFF. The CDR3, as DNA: TGCAGTGCTAAGGGGAATGGGTTCGTAAGCTACAATGAGCAGTTCTTC.

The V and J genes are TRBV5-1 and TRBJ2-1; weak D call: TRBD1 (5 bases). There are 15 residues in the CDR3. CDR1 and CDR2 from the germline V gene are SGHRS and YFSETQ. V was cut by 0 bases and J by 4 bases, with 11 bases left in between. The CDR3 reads CASSLEQVLYNEQFF. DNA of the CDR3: TGCGCCAGCAGCTTGGAACAGGTATTATACAATGAGCAGTTCTTC.

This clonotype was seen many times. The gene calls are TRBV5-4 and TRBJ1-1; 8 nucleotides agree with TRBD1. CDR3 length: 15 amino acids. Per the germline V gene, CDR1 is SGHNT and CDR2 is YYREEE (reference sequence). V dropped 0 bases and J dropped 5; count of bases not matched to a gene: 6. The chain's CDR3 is CASSLARGRDTEAFF. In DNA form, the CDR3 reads TGTGCCAGCAGCTTGGCCAGGGGGCGAGATACTGAAGCTTTCTTT. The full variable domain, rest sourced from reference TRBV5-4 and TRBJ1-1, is ETGVTQSPTHLIKTRGQQVTLRCSSQSGHNTVSWYQQALGQGPQFIFQYYREEENGRGNFPPRFSGLQFPNYSSELNVNALELDDSALYLCASSLARGRDTEAFFGQGTRLTVV.

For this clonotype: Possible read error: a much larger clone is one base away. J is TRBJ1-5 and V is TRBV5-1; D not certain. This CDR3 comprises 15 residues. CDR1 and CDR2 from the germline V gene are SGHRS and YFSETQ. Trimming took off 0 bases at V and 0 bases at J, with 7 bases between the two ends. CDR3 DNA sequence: TGCGCCAGCAGCTTGGATGGGTATAGCAATCAGCCCCAGCATTTT. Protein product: CASSLDGYSNQPQHF.

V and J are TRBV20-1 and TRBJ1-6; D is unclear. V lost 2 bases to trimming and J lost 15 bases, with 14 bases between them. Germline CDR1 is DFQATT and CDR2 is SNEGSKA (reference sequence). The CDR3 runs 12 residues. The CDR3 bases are TGCAGTGCTAGACAGGCGCCTTCCCACCTCCACTTT. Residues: CSARQAPSHLHF.

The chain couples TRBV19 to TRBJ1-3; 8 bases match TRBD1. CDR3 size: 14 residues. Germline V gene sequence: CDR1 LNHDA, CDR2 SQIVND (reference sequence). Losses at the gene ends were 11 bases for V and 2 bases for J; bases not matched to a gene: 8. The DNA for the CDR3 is TGTGCCGGCTCCGACAGGGGTGCTGGAAACACCATATATTTT. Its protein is CAGSDRGAGNTIYF. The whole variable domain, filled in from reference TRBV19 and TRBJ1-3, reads DGGITQSPKYLFRKEGQNVTLSCEQNLNHDAMYWYRQDPGQGLRLIYYSQIVNDFQKGDIAEGYSVSREKKESFPLTVTSAQKNPTAFYLCAGSDRGAGNTIYFGEGSWLTVV.

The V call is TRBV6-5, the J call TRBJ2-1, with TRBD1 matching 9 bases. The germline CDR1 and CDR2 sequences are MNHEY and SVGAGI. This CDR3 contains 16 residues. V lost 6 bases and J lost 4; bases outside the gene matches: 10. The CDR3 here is CASSSAGTGKYNEQFF. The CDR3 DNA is TGTGCCAGCAGCTCCGCCGGGACAGGGAAATACAATGAGCAGTTCTTC.

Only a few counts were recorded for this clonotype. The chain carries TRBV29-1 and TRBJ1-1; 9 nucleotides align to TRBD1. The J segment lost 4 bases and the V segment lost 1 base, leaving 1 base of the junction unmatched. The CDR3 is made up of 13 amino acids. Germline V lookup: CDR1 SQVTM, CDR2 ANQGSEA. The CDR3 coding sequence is TGCAGCGTTGAAGGGGACAGGGCCACTGAAGCTTTCTTT. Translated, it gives CSVEGDRATEAFF.

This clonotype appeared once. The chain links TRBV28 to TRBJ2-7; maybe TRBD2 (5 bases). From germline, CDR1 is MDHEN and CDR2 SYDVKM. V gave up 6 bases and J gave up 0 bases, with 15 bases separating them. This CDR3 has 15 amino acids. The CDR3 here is CASRPLGLNSYEQYF. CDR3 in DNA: TGTGCCAGCAGACCTCTCGGACTGAACTCCTACGAGCAGTACTTC.

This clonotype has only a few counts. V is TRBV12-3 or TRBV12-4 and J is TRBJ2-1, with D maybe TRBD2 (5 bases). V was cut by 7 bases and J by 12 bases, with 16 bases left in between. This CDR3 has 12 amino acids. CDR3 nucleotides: TGTGCCAGCACATTAGTGGGAGTGCGGCAGTTCTTC. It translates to CASTLVGVRQFF.

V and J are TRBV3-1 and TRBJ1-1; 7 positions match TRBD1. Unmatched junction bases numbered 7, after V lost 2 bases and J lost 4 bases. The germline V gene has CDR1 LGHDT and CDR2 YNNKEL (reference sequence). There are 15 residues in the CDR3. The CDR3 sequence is CASSQPTGVTTEAFF. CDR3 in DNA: TGTGCCAGCAGCCAACCCACAGGGGTCACCACTGAAGCTTTCTTT.

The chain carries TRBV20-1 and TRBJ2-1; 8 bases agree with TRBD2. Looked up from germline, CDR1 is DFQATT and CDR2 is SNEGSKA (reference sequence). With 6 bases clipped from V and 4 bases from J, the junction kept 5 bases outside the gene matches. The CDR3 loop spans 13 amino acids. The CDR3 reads CSAPTSEYNEQFF. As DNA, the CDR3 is TGCAGTGCCCCGACTAGCGAGTACAATGAGCAGTTCTTC.

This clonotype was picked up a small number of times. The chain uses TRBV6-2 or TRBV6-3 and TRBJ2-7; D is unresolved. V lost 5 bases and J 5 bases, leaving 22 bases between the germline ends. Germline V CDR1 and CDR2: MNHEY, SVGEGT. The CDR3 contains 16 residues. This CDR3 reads CASSRSTVQKRNEQYF. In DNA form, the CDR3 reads TGTGCCAGCAGTAGGTCCACTGTGCAGAAGCGCAACGAGCAGTACTTC.

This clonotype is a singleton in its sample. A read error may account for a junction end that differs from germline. CDR3 bases: TGCAGTACTAGAGTTATGGAGCGGGAGTACGGGCAGTACTTC. Translation gives CSTRVMEREYGQYF. The chain couples TRBV20-1 to TRBJ2-7; 8 bases fit TRBD2. The CDR3 covers 14 residues. CDR1 and CDR2 from the germline V gene are DFQATT and SNEGSKA (reference sequence).

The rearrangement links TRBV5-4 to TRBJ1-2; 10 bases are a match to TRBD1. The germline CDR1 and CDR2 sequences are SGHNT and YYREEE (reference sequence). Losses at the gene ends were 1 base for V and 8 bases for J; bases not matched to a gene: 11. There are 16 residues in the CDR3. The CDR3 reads CASSLSPGQGPGGYTF. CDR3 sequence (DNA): TGTGCCAGCAGCTTGTCTCCGGGACAGGGGCCGGGCGGCTACACCTTC. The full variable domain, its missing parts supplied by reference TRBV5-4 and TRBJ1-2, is ETGVTQSPTHLIKTRGQQVTLRCSSQSGHNTVSWYQQALGQGPQFIFQYYREEENGRGNFPPRFSGLQFPNYSSELNVNALELDDSALYLCASSLSPGQGPGGYTFGSGTRLTVV.

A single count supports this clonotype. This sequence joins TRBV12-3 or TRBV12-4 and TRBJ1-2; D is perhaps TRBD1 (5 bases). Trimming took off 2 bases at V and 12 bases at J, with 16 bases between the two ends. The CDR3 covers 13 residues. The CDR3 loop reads CASSLRRGLADTF. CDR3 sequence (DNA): TGTGCCAGCAGTTTAAGAAGGGGTCTGGCGGACACCTTC.

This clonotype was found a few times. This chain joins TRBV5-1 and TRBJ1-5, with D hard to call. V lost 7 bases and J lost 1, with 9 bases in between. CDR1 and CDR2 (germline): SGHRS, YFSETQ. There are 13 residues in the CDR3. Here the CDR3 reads CASVGMSNQPQHF. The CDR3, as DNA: TGCGCCAGCGTAGGTATGAGCAATCAGCCCCAGCATTTT.

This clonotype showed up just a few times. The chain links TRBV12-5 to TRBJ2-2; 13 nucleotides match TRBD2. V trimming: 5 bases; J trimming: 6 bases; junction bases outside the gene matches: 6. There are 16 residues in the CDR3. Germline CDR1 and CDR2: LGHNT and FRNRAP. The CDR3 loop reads CASGPATSGRSGELFF. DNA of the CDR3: TGTGCTAGTGGTCCCGCGACTAGCGGGAGGTCCGGGGAGCTGTTTTTT.

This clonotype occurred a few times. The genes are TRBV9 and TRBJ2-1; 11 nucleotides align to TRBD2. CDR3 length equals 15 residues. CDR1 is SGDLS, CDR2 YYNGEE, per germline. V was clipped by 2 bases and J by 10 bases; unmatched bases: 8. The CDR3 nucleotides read TGTGCCAGCAGCGTCTCTAGCGGGGGGACCCAAGAGCAGTTCTTC. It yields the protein CASSVSSGGTQEQFF. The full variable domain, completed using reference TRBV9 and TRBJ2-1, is DSGVTQTPKHLITATGQRVTLRCSPRSGDLSVYWYQQSLDQGLQFLIQYYNGEERAKGNILERFSAQQFPDLHSELNLSSLELGDSALYFCASSVSSGGTQEQFFGPGTRLTVL.

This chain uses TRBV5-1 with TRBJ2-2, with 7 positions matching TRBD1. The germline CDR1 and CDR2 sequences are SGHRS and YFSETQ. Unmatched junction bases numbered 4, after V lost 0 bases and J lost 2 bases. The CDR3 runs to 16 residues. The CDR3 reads CASSLAGTVNTGELFF. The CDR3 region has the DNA TGCGCCAGCAGCTTGGCCGGGACAGTTAACACCGGGGAGCTGTTTTTT.

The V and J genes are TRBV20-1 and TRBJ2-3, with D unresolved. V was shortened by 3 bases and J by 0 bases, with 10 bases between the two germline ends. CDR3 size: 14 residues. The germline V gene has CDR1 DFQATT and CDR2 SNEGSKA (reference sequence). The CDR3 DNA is TGCAGTGCTAGTAGAACGGCTAGCACAGATACGCAGTATTTT. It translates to CSASRTASTDTQYF.

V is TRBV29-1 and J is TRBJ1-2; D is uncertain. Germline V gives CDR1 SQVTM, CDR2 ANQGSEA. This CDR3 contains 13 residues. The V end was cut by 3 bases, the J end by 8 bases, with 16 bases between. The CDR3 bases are TGCAGCGTTGATTTTAGAGGGCCGGGGGGCTACACCTTC. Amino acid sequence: CSVDFRGPGGYTF.

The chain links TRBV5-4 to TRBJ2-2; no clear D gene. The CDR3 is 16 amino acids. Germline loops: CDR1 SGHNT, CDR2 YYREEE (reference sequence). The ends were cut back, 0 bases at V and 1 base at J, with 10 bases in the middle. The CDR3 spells CASSLEAKENTGELFF. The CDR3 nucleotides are TGTGCCAGCAGCTTGGAGGCGAAAGAGAACACCGGGGAGCTGTTTTTT.

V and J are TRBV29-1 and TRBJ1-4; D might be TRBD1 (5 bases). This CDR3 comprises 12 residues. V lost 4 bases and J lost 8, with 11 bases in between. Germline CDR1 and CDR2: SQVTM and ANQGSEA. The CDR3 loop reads CSVVGGDEKLFF. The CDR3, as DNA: TGCAGCGTTGTTGGCGGGGACGAAAAACTGTTTTTT.

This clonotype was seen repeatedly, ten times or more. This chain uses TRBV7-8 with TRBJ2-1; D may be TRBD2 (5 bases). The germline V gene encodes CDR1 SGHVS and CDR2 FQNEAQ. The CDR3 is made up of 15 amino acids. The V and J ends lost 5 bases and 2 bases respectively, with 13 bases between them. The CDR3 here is CASSGSVSTYNEQFF. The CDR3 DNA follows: TGTGCCAGCAGCGGTAGCGTAAGCACCTACAATGAGCAGTTCTTC.